This T cell receptor (beta chain) was found in a study of blood T cell repertoires in COVID-19. Study-wide context: In each case, the material was cDNA or gDNA derived from T cells, B-cell-depleted T cells, or PBMCs.

Per the original data handling: How many nucleated cells were present was estimated from reference gene primer amplification. Some clones are missing from TCRdb's copy, which holds only in-frame ones; the method was immunoSEQ multiplex PCR. D and trimming were read from the DNA, whereas the V and J calls and clone size are those reported in that table. The sample has around 330,000 clones, about 91% seen once; the top ten hold over 8%. There are 15 residues in the CDR3. Germline V gene sequence: CDR1 SGHNT, CDR2 YYREEE (reference sequence). The V end was cut by 4 bases, the J end by 5 bases, with 13 bases between. Living in 24 US areas, the participants were between roughly 18 and 89 years of age.

The sequence was collected from a woman between 40 and 55 years old who had recovered from COVID-19. The specimen sequenced was PBMCs or T cells enriched from blood (not recorded which). The V call is TRBV5-4, the J call TRBJ1-6; no reliable D call. The CDR3 coding sequence is TGTGCCAGCAGCCGAGATCACTCTAATAATTCACCCCTCCACTTT. Amino acids: CASSRDHSNNSPLHF. The complete variable domain, with remaining parts taken from reference TRBV5-4 and TRBJ1-6, reads ETGVTQSPTHLIKTRGQQVTLRCSSQSGHNTVSWYQQALGQGPQFIFQYYREEENGRGNFPPRFSGLQFPNYSSELNVNALELDDSALYLCASSRDHSNNSPLHFGNGTRLTVT.